The present T cell receptor (beta chain) was sequenced within a study of post-analysis software for immune sequencing data. The overall study: The cohort encompassed relapsing-remitting, secondary progressive and progressive-relapsing multiple sclerosis disease courses.

Germline V CDR1 and CDR2: SNHLY, FYNNEI. The CDR3 runs 15 residues. Losses at the gene ends were 5 bases for V and 5 bases for J; bases not matched to a gene: 7. The TCR beta cDNA libraries contained unique molecular identifiers. When roughly 0.85 to 11 million T cells were used, they gave some 540,000 cDNA molecules. Each CDR3 protein is one row after TCRdb ran MiXCR on the PCR reads. The table records hundreds of thousands of distinct CDR3 sequences, roughly 30% of them present only once. As for this clonotype: Its antigen is as yet unknown.

Study observations and caveats: Patients used about five TRBV segments, including TRBV5-6, TRBV5-1 and TRBV20-1, more often than controls. Versus controls, multiple sclerosis patients showed significantly lower diversity (normalized Chao1). By F measure, strong co-clustering occurred among samples prepared in the same batch.

The receptor was derived from a girl aged 10-17 years with multiple sclerosis. The V and J genes are TRBV2 and TRBJ1-5, with 9 positions matching TRBD1. The sequencing sample was made of blood. DNA of the CDR3: TGTGCCAGCAGTTCGGGACAGGGCCTTTATCAGCCCCAGCATTTT. Protein sequence: CASSSGQGLYQPQHF.